One TCR beta chain is described in this entry. The antigen it binds to is not known. No base qualities exist here, and no much larger clone lies one base off it. The collaborating institutions used their own protocols to collect whole blood in K2EDTA tubes. For TCRbeta analysis, collaborators shipped samples in one of three forms: frozen whole blood, isolated PBMCs, or DNA extracted from either of those sample types. TCRbeta CDR3 regions were amplified from genomic DNA using the immunoSEQ Assay, a bias-controlled multiplex PCR. The authors' analysis ran thus. Nucleated cell counts per sample were estimated from amplification of reference gene primers within the assay. To quantify the absolute abundance of each unique TCRbeta CDR3 rearrangement, sequence reads were collapsed and filtered. For each sample, productive Simpson clonality was calculated as the square root of Simpson's diversity index over productive rearrangements. TCRdb stores this immuneACCESS table with in-frame sequences only. Part of the clones is absent; in the studies checked, under half of the shortfall reflects unresolved V genes, and no reason is known for the rest. V, J and clone size reflect that table, while D and trimming were determined from the DNA. This sample gives about 120,000 clones in total; roughly 83% of them show up just once. 2% to 2.5% of the sample lies in the top ten.

These data originate in a study of blood T cell repertoires in COVID-19 (dated by TCRdb to the early 2020s). Some background on the complete study: Collaborator samples came from the United States, Italy and Spain and covered acute and convalescent phases of COVID-19. The repertoires were released in a freely available public database intended as a resource for research on the immune response to SARS-CoV-2. Samples came from the ongoing ImmuneRACE study (first 160 participants) plus 1,254 subjects from 6 global collaborators. The sample metadata nearly always contained a de-identified subject ID, COVID-19 status, age in years and sex. Where available, HLA class I and class II types were taken from metadata supplied by the sample provider and were not determined by assay-based typing. The dataset comprised deeply sampled blood TCRbeta repertoires from subjects exposed to, actively infected with, or recovered from COVID-19. The prospective study material was composed of cDNA or gDNA derived from T cells, B-cell-depleted T cells, or PBMCs. The full study reports these points: Clinical and demographic metadata were provided uncurated, with the amount varying by source and participant.

The V end gives up 6 bases and the J end 5 bases, leaving 12 bases in the junction not matched to a gene. CDR1 SGHDN and CDR2 FVKESK were looked up in the germline V gene. The CDR3 numbers 15 residues from cysteine through phenylalanine. Only the CDR3 region is kept as DNA, spanning 45 bases read in frame from base 1. Sequenced material: peripheral blood. The rearranged segments are TRBV14 and TRBJ1-2; 7 central bases correspond to TRBD1. This receptor was obtained from a young man with acute or convalescent COVID-19. This receptor has the CDR3 CASSQQPRTGYGYTF. The nucleotides are TGTGCCAGCAGTCAACAGCCCCGGACAGGTTATGGCTACACCTTC.